What follows are 10 T cell receptor beta chains derived from one specimen sequenced in a study of chemoradiotherapy in HPV16-positive cancers. The method was immunoSEQ multiplex PCR; TCRdb's version includes in-frame clones alone and lacks a portion of them. The sample has 20,000 to 25,000 clones; less than 90% are singletons. The specimen was blood, collected from a patient who underwent chemoradiotherapy. All receptors derive from a human donor with HPV-associated anogenital cancer.

J is TRBJ1-2 and V is TRBV13; D is perhaps TRBD1 (6 bases). The CDR3 covers 12 residues. Germline assignment: CDR1 PRHDT and CDR2 FYEKMQ (reference sequence). The V end lost 1 base, the J end lost 12 bases, and 12 bases lay between the germline ends. The CDR3 bases are TGTGCCAGCAGCTTAGCAGGGGAGGGTCACACCTTC. This gives the protein CASSLAGEGHTF.

The chain is built from TRBV27 and TRBJ2-1, with TRBD1 matching 9 bases. The CDR3 runs 15 residues. With 5 bases clipped from V and 6 bases from J, the junction kept 8 bases outside the gene matches. Germline CDR1 reads MNHEY; CDR2 reads SMNVEV (reference sequence). The chain's CDR3 is CASSRIGTGPNEQFF. The CDR3, as DNA: TGTGCCAGCAGTCGTATAGGGACAGGGCCCAATGAGCAGTTCTTC.

This chain joins TRBV19 and TRBJ2-7; 7 bases map to TRBD2. Germline-derived CDR1 and CDR2 are LNHDA and SQIVND (reference sequence). J lost 2 bases, V lost 5 bases, and 12 bases had no gene match. This CDR3 region has 16 residues. The DNA of the CDR3 is TGTGCCAGTAGTCTTAGGGCGAGTAGCGGGCCCTACGAGCAGTACTTC. Translation gives CASSLRASSGPYEQYF.

The V call is TRBV4-1, the J call TRBJ1-2; D is possibly TRBD1 (5 bases). The CDR3 extends over 15 amino acids. Looked up from germline, CDR1 is MGHRA and CDR2 is YSYEKL. With 2 bases removed from V and 4 bases from J, the gap between germline ends came to 14 bases. This CDR3 is CASSQTTGTGYGYTF. CDR3 DNA: TGCGCCAGCAGCCAAACTACAGGTACGGGCTATGGCTACACCTTC.

This clone was found a few times. This rearrangement joins TRBV4-3 to TRBJ2-7; 8 bases line up with TRBD2. Germline V gives CDR1 LGHNA, CDR2 YSLEER. The CDR3 covers 15 residues. V lost 1 base and J lost 6; bases outside the gene matches: 8. The CDR3 sequence is CASSQGPGLVGEQYF. The DNA of the CDR3 is TGCGCCAGCAGCCAAGGCCCGGGACTAGTTGGCGAGCAGTACTTC.

This clone was picked up one time. V gene TRBV7-9 combines with J gene TRBJ1-5; no firm D call. Between the trimmed V and J ends, which lost 5 bases and 7 bases, there was a span of 12 bases. This CDR3 has 13 amino acids. The V gene's germline CDR1 is SEHNR and CDR2 FQNEAQ (reference sequence). For the CDR3, the DNA is TGTGCCAGCAGCGGATCCGAGGAGCAGCCCCAGCATTTT. This codes for CASSGSEEQPQHF.

V gene TRBV9 combines with J gene TRBJ2-5; 9 positions agree with TRBD2. Germline CDR1 and CDR2: SGDLS and YYNGEE. V shed 0 bases and J 5 bases; nucleotides not matched to a gene: 8. The CDR3 sequence is 16 residues long. Here the CDR3 reads CASSVEAGGPWETQYF. In DNA form, the CDR3 reads TGTGCCAGCAGCGTAGAGGCGGGAGGGCCTTGGGAGACCCAGTACTTC.

The chain recombines TRBV5-5 with TRBJ1-1; D is unclear. The V end was cut by 4 bases, the J end by 10 bases, with 17 bases between. The CDR3 has 13 residues. Germline V gives CDR1 SGHKS, CDR2 YYEKEE (reference sequence). CDR3 nucleotides: TGTGCCAGCAGCGCCTTCCCGGGTCAGGCAGCTTTCTTT. Protein sequence: CASSAFPGQAAFF.

The chain couples TRBV9 to TRBJ1-1, with unresolved D. Germline V gives CDR1 SGDLS, CDR2 YYNGEE. CDR3 length equals 13 residues. V shed 3 bases and J shed 1 base, with 7 bases lying between them. The CDR3 sequence is CASSGPGNTEAFF. The CDR3 bases are TGTGCCAGCAGCGGTCCAGGGAACACTGAAGCTTTCTTT.

The chain employs TRBV9 and TRBJ2-1, with D perhaps TRBD1 (7 bases). Germline loops: CDR1 SGDLS, CDR2 YYNGEE. Trimming took off 4 bases at V and 1 base at J, with 15 bases between the two ends. The CDR3 is 16 amino acids. CDR3 loop: CASSLGGGASYNEQFF. CDR3 bases: TGTGCCAGCAGCCTAGGGGGCGGGGCTTCCTACAATGAGCAGTTCTTC.